This TCR beta chain was identified during a study of T cells in Graves' hyperthyroidism and ophthalmopathy. Study as a whole: Initial diagnosis, before any treatment, was when peripheral blood was collected.

This clonotype has at least ten counts. Template material for amplifying TCR beta CDR3 regions consisted of RNA transcripts. With the HTBI primer set, the TCR CDR3 went through a first round of RT-PCR. TCRdb fed the multiplex PCR reads into MiXCR, producing one record per CDR3 protein. The sample has around 290,000 distinct CDR3 sequences, about 14% seen once; the top ten hold 6.5% to 10%. Germline CDR1 LGHDT, CDR2 YNNKEL (reference sequence). V lost 1 base, J lost 5 bases, and 11 bases lay in between. This CDR3 has 14 residues. This sequence was found in a young woman with Graves' hyperthyroidism that later progressed to Graves' ophthalmopathy. The chain is built from TRBV3-1 and TRBJ2-5, with D possibly matching TRBD2 (7 bases). The sequenced sample was blood. The CDR3 protein is CASSQAGGWETQYF. CDR3 DNA sequence: TGTGCCAGCAGCCAAGCGGGGGGCTGGGAGACCCAGTACTTC.